This T cell receptor beta chain was observed in a study of blood T cell repertoires in COVID-19. Whole-study context: Sources were T cells, B-cell-depleted T cells, or PBMCs; the material itself was cDNA or gDNA.

Unmatched junction bases numbered 3, after V lost 10 bases and J lost 4 bases. The CDR3 loop spans 13 amino acids. Germline loops: CDR1 ENHRY, CDR2 SYGVKD. Per the authors' pipeline: From reference gene primer amplification, estimates of nucleated cell counts were derived. The method was immunoSEQ multiplex PCR; TCRdb's version includes in-frame clones alone and lacks a portion of them. That table gives V, J and clone size, and the DNA gave D and trimming. The repertoire consists of about 250,000 clones, with 88% occurring once and the leading ten covering around 0.98%. The sample comprised peripheral blood. The clonotype originates from a woman between 40 and 50 years old who had recovered from COVID-19. The chain carries TRBV10-3 and TRBJ2-5; 13 bases match TRBD2. Written as DNA, the CDR3 is TGTGCCACCCGGACTAGCGGGAGAGAGACCCAGTACTTC. This codes for CATRTSGRETQYF.